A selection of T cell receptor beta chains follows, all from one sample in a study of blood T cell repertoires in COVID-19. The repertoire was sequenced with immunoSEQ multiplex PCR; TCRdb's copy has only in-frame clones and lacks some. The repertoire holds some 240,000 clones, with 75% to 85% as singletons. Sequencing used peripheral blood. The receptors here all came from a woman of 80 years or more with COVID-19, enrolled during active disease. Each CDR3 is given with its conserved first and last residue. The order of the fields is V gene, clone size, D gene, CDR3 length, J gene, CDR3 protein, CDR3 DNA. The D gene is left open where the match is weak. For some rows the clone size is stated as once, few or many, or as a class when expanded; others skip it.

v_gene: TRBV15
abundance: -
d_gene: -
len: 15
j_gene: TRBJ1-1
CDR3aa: CATSRAYSLNTEAFF
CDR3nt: TGTGCCACCAGCAGAGCCTACAGCTTGAACACTGAAGCTTTCTTT

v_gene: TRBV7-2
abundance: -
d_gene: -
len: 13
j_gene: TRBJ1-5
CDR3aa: CASSVREGGPQHF
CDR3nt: TGTGCCAGCAGCGTCAGGGAGGGGGGGCCCCAGCATTTT

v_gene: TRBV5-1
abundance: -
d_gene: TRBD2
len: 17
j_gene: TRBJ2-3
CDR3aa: CASRRGLAETSTDTQYF
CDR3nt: TGCGCCAGCAGGCGCGGACTAGCGGAAACTAGCACAGATACGCAGTATTTT

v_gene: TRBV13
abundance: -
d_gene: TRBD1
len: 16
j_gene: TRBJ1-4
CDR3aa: CASRRSGTGGPETRFF
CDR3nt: TGTGCCAGCAGGCGCTCCGGGACAGGGGGCCCAGAAACACGGTTTTTT

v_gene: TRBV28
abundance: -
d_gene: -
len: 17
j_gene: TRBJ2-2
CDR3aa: CASSSPSGMKNTGELFF
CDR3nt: TGTGCCAGCAGTTCTCCTTCAGGGATGAAGAACACCGGGGAGCTGTTTTTT

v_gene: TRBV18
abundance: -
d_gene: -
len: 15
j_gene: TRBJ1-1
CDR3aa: CASSRGGSGRTEAFF
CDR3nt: TGTGCCAGCTCACGAGGTGGGTCTGGGAGGACTGAAGCTTTCTTT

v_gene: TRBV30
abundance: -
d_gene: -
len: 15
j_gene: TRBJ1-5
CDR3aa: CAWGAGQGSNQPQHF
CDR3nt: TGTGCCTGGGGGGCAGGGCAGGGGAGCAATCAGCCCCAGCATTTT

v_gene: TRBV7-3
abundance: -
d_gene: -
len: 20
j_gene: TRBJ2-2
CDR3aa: CASSPEAGTTLKGNTGELFF
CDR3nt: TGTGCCAGCAGCCCTGAAGCCGGGACAACCTTGAAGGGGAACACCGGGGAGCTGTTTTTT

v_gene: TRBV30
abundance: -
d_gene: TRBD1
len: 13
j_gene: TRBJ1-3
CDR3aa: CAWNTGAGNTIYF
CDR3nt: TGTGCCTGGAATACAGGGGCTGGAAACACCATATATTTT

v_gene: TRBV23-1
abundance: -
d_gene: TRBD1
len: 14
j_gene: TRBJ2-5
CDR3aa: CASSQMTGPETQYF
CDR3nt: TGCGCCAGCAGTCAAATGACAGGGCCTGAGACCCAGTACTTC

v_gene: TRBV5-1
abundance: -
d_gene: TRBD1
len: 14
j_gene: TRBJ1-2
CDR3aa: CASSPQGESNGYTF
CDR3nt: TGCGCCAGCAGCCCTCAGGGGGAATCGAATGGCTACACCTTC

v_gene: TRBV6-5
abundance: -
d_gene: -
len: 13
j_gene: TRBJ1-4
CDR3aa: CASSYTVNEKLFF
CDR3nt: TGTGCCAGCAGTTACACAGTTAATGAAAAACTGTTTTTT

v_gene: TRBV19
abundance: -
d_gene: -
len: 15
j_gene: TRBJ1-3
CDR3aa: CASSIYLGPGNTIYF
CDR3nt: TGTGCCAGTAGTATTTACCTGGGGCCTGGAAACACCATATATTTT

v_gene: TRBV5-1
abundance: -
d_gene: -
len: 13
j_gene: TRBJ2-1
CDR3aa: CASSPTNSEMRFF
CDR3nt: TGCGCCAGCAGCCCAACTAATAGCGAGATGAGGTTCTTC

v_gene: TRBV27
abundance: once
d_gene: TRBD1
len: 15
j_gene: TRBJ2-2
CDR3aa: CASSLTDREAGELFF
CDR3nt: TGTGCCAGCAGTTTAACCGACAGGGAAGCCGGGGAGCTGTTTTTT

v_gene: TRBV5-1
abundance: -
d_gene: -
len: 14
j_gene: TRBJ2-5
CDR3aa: CASSLSRAGETQYF
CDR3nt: TGCGCCAGCAGCTTGAGCCGGGCGGGCGAGACCCAGTACTTC

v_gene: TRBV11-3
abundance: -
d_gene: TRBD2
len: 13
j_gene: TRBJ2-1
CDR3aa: CASSLAASGEQFF
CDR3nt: TGTGCCAGCAGCTTAGCGGCTAGCGGTGAGCAGTTCTTC

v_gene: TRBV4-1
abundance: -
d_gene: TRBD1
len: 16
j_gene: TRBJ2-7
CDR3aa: CASSQDPGTGIYEQYF
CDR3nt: TGCGCCAGCAGCCAAGATCCCGGGACAGGGATCTACGAGCAGTACTTC

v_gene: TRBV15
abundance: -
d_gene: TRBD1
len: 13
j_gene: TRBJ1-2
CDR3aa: CATGDRVNYGYTF
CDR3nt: TGTGCCACGGGCGACAGGGTTAACTATGGCTACACCTTC

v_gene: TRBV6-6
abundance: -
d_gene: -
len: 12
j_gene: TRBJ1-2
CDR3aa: CASSSTGRGYTF
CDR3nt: TGTGCCAGCAGTTCAACAGGGAGAGGCTACACCTTC

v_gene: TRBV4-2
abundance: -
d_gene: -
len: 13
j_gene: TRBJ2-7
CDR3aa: CASSQDQYGGGYF
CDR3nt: TGTGCCAGCAGCCAAGATCAATACGGGGGTGGGTACTTC

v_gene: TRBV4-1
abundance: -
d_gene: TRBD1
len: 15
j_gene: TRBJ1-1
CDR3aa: CASSPGQGGNTEAFF
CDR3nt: TGCGCCAGCAGCCCCGGACAGGGGGGGAACACTGAAGCTTTCTTT

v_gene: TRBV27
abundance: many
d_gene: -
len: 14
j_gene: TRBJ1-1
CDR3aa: CASTSTRLNTEAFF
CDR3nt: TGTGCCAGCACTTCCACGCGTCTGAACACTGAAGCTTTCTTT

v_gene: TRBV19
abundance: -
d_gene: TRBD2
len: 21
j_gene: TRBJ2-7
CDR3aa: CASSIIMGTSGAPVSYYEQYF
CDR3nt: TGTGCCAGTAGTATTATTATGGGGACTAGCGGGGCTCCTGTGTCGTACTACGAGCAGTACTTC

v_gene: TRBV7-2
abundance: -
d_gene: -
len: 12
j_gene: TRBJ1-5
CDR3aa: CASSLRGWPQHF
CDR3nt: TGTGCCAGCAGCTTAAGGGGATGGCCCCAGCATTTT

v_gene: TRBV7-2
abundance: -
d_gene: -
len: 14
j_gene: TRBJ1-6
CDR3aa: CASSAAGGYSPLHF
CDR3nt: TGTGCCAGCAGCGCCGCGGGGGGGTATTCACCCCTCCACTTT

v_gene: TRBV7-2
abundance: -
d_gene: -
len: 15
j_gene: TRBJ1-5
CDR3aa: CASSSQADSNQPQHF
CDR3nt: TGTGCCAGCAGCTCCCAGGCCGATAGCAATCAGCCCCAGCATTTT

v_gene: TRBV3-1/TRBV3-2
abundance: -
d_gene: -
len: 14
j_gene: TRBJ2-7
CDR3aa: CASSLRGAAGEQYF
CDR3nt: TGTGCCAGCAGCCTTAGAGGTGCGGCGGGCGAGCAGTACTTC

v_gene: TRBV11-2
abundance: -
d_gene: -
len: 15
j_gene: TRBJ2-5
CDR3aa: CASSQWGLNQETQYF
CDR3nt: TGTGCCAGCAGCCAATGGGGGCTTAACCAAGAGACCCAGTACTTC

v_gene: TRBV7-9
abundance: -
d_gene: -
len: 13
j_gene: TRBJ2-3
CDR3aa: CASSRGVTDTQYF
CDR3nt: TGTGCCAGTTCCCGGGGAGTAACAGATACGCAGTATTTT

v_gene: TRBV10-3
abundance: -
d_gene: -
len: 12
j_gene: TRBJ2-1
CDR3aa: CAISDSLNEQFF
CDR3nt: TGTGCCATTTCCGACAGTCTCAATGAGCAGTTCTTC

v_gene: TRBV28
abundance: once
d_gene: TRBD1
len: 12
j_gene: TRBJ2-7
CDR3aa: CASHRGSYEQYF
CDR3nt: TGTGCCTCACACAGGGGAAGTTACGAGCAGTACTTC

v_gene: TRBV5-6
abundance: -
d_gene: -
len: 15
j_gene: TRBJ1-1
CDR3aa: CASSVELTANTEAFF
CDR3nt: TGTGCCAGCAGCGTAGAATTAACAGCGAACACTGAAGCTTTCTTT

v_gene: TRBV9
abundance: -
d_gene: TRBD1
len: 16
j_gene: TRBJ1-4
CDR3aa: CASSPGQGRGREKLFF
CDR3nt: TGTGCCAGCAGCCCCGGACAGGGGCGGGGTAGGGAAAAACTGTTTTTT

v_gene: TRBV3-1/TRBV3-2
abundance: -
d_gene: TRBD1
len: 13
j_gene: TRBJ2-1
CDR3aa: CASGTGIYNEQFF
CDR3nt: TGTGCCAGCGGGACAGGGATATACAATGAGCAGTTCTTC

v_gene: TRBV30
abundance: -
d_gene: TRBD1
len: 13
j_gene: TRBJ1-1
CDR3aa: CAWSFWAGGEAFF
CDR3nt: TGTGCCTGGAGTTTTTGGGCAGGGGGTGAAGCTTTCTTT

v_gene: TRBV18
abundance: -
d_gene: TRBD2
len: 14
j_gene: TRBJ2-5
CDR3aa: CASSPGLAEETQYF
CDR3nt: TGTGCCAGCTCACCCGGACTAGCGGAAGAGACCCAGTACTTC